This T cell receptor (beta chain) was documented in a study of precursors of human CD4 cytotoxic T cells (dated by TCRdb to 2017 to 2018). For the study in its entirety: In total, CD4+ memory subsets from 11 to 15 donors went into the bulk TCR-seq analysis. TCR-seq analysis of more than 13 donors yielded TCRalpha and TCRbeta chain sequences (table S7).

Counted from cysteine to phenylalanine, this CDR3 has 14 amino acids. Only the CDR3 region is kept as DNA, spanning 42 bases read in frame from base 1. According to the germline V gene (reference sequence), CDR1 reads LNHDA and CDR2 reads SQIVND. V lost 2 bases and J lost 2 bases; the stretch between them is 7 bases long. Points the paper makes about the study in general: Some bulk TCR-seq comparisons included only 13 of the 14 donors, suggesting not every subset was available for every donor. Expanded effector clonotypes accounted for a larger share of IL-7Rhigh TEMRA clonotypes than of TEM or TCM clonotypes. More restricted TCR repertoires, with lower diversity and more expanded clonotypes, were shown by IL-7Rhigh and IL-7R- TEMRA subsets than by TCM and TEM subsets. The limitation that the direction of differentiation between precursor and effector cells cannot be definitively established by a human observational design was noted by the authors.

This clonotype is identified as hyperexpanded (1% or more). It has no known antigen specificity. No much larger clonotype is one base removed from it; base qualities were not supplied. To test whether a precursor-effector relationship exists among CD4 cytotoxic T cells, bulk UMI-based TCR sequencing was run on four sorted CD4+ memory subsets: TCM, TEM, IL-7Rhigh TEMRA, and IL-7R- TEMRA. Cells were obtained from peripheral blood mononuclear cells isolated from human blood. The instrument given in TCRdb is Illumina MiSeq. Under the source paper's analysis protocol: The Shannon-Wiener index, calculated in VDJtools, was used to measure repertoire diversity. A TCRbeta clonotype was considered expanded if its clonotype frequency was 3 or more. TCRdb trimmed public reads at Q25 via fastp, called clones via MiXCR and kept in-frame beta chains. Each CDR3 protein appears once, grouped with its most common genes and DNA. TCRdb's processing, not the authors', yielded these V and J calls. The sample table records approximately 780 distinct CDR3 sequences; 15% to 20% of these occur just once. The ten largest clones represent more than 9.5% of the sample.

The chain joins TRBV19 to TRBJ1-5; no D gene can be assigned with confidence. The sequence was obtained from a human donor in good health. The sequenced sample consisted of memory CD4+ T cells from blood (PBMCs). The sequenced DNA is TGTGCCAGTAGTATAAATTCTGGCAATCAGCCCCAGCATTTT. Translated, this gives CASSINSGNQPQHF.